Below are 19 T cell receptor beta chains sequenced from a single sample in a study of T-cell reconstitution after alpha-beta-depleted transplantation in children (dated by TCRdb to about 2016). Library preparation employed PCR. TCRdb names Illumina HiSeq 2500 as the instrument used. TCR libraries were prepared with molecular barcoding, using unique molecular identifiers to normalize TCRbeta repertoire quantification. TCRdb reprocessed the public reads (quality trimming at Q25 with fastp, clone calling with MiXCR) and kept in-frame beta chains. Every CDR3 protein is listed once, alongside the most common genes and DNA of its rows. The sample has about 870,000 distinct CDR3 sequences on record, about 16% of them singletons. Roughly 4.8% of the sample is held by the ten biggest clonotypes. Explained via the paper, the treatment or condition label denotes: allogeneic hematopoietic cell transplantation with graft depleted of TCRalphabeta T cells and CD19 B cells.

The material was PBMCs, mostly from graft donor cells, obtained 360 days after TCRalphabeta/CD19-depleted stem cell transplant. The receptor set was obtained from a male patient younger than 18 who had a stem cell transplant for acute lymphoblastic leukemia, so the T cells may come from the graft donor.

The rearrangement uses TRBV9 and TRBJ2-7; 8 positions agree with TRBD2. The germline V gene encodes CDR1 SGDLS and CDR2 YYNGEE. V lost 4 bases to trimming and J lost 0 bases; unmatched junction nucleotides: 9. The CDR3 loop spans 16 amino acids. The CDR3 reads CASSPLWTSLSYEQYF. In nucleotides, the CDR3 is TGTGCCAGCAGCCCCCTCTGGACTAGCCTCTCCTACGAGCAGTACTTC.

The chain combines TRBV18 with TRBJ2-5; 7 bases fit TRBD2. Trimming cost V 3 bases and J 2 bases; bases outside gene matches: 6. This CDR3 has 15 residues. Per germline, CDR1 KGHSH and CDR2 LQKENI. CDR3 coding DNA: TGTGCCAGCTCACCTCTGACTAGCCCGCAAGAGACCCAGTACTTC. Its translation: CASSPLTSPQETQYF.

This clonotype has a handful of counts. This chain links TRBV5-1 with TRBJ1-1; no clear D gene. The germline CDR1 and CDR2 sequences are SGHRS and YFSETQ. The CDR3 covers 15 residues. Trimming left V 4 bases short and J 2 bases short, with 15 bases between. The CDR3 nucleotides are TGCGCCAGCAGCCTTCATACCCTAGAAAACACTGAAGCTTTCTTT. Protein product: CASSLHTLENTEAFF.

V and J are TRBV5-1 and TRBJ1-6, with D perhaps TRBD1 (5 bases). The CDR3 sequence is 17 residues long. Germline V gene lookup returns CDR1 SGHRS and CDR2 YFSETQ. V lost 0 bases to trimming and J lost 6 bases, with 16 bases between them. CDR3 bases: TGCGCCAGCAGCTTGGCGGCAGGGAAAAGTTTTAATTCACCCCTCCACTTT. Protein sequence: CASSLAAGKSFNSPLHF.

This chain links TRBV28 with TRBJ2-5, with D tentatively TRBD2 (6 bases). The CDR3 length is 15 residues. Germline lookup yields CDR1 MDHEN and CDR2 SYDVKM. Trimming removed 3 bases at V and 5 bases at J, with 16 bases between. CDR3 region: CASSFGEDRFETQYF. CDR3 coding DNA: TGTGCCAGCAGTTTTGGGGAGGACCGATTTGAGACCCAGTACTTC. Variable domain in full (rest from reference TRBV28 and TRBJ2-5): DVKVTQSSRYLVKRTGEKVFLECVQDMDHENMFWYRQDPGLGLRLIYFSYDVKMKEKGDIPEGYSVSREKKERFSLILESASTNQTSMYLCASSFGEDRFETQYFGPGTRLLVL.

This clonotype was seen a few times. This rearrangement joins TRBV25-1 to TRBJ2-4; 10 nucleotides match TRBD2. The CDR3 runs to 16 residues. CDR1 is MGHDK and CDR2 is SYGVNS in the germline V gene. V lost 3 bases, J lost 5 bases, and 7 bases stayed unmatched. CDR3 DNA: TGTGCCAGCAGTGAGCTGGGAGCGGGAGGGCAAAACATTCAGTACTTC. Translated: CASSELGAGGQNIQYF.

The chain couples TRBV5-6 to TRBJ2-5, with D possibly TRBD2 on 6 matching bases. The ends were cut back, 9 bases at V and 1 base at J, with 16 bases in the middle. Germline loops: CDR1 SGHDT, CDR2 YYEEEE. The length of the CDR3 is 14 residues. The CDR3 sequence: CATGEGASQETQYF. CDR3 DNA sequence: TGTGCCACGGGGGAAGGGGCCTCCCAAGAGACCCAGTACTTC. Based on the CDR3 plus reference TRBV5-6 and TRBJ2-5, the full variable domain is DAGVTQSPTHLIKTRGQQVTLRCSPKSGHDTVSWYQQALGQGPQFIFQYYEEEERQRGNFPDRFSGHQFPNYSSELNVNALLLGDSALYLCATGEGASQETQYFGPGTRLLVL.

The table lists this clonotype with a few counts. The chain uses TRBV7-8 and TRBJ2-1, with 7 bases identical to TRBD2. CDR1 and CDR2 from the germline V gene are SGHVS and FQNEAQ. V shed 6 bases, J shed 10 bases, and the junction held 9 bases outside the gene matches. There are 13 residues in the CDR3. The CDR3 reads CASRHRDYGEQFF. CDR3 nucleotide sequence: TGTGCCAGCAGACACCGGGACTACGGGGAGCAGTTCTTC.

This clonotype was observed at least ten times. This chain joins TRBV4-2 and TRBJ2-3, with 9 bases that match TRBD2. This CDR3 has 16 amino acids. Unmatched junction bases numbered 7, after V lost 0 bases and J lost 6 bases. Per germline, CDR1 LGHNA and CDR2 YNFKEQ. The CDR3 loop reads CASSQDWREGFDTQYF. CDR3 nucleotides: TGTGCCAGCAGCCAAGATTGGCGGGAGGGTTTTGATACGCAGTATTTT.

The genes are TRBV27 and TRBJ1-2; weak D call: TRBD1 (6 bases). Germline-derived CDR1 and CDR2 are MNHEY and SMNVEV (reference sequence). Trimming left V 8 bases short and J 8 bases short, with 24 bases between. The CDR3 has 15 amino acids. As DNA, the CDR3 is TGTGCCAGCTCTTGGGGGACATCGACTAGTGACGGCTACACCTTC. Translation: CASSWGTSTSDGYTF.

In its sample, this clonotype was seen a few times. The genes are TRBV28 and TRBJ2-1, with 8 bases matching TRBD2. Germline lookup yields CDR1 MDHEN and CDR2 SYDVKM. V trimming: 2 bases; J trimming: 5 bases; junction bases outside the gene matches: 5. The CDR3 spans 15 residues. The CDR3 sequence: CASSLERERDNEQFF. CDR3 sequence (DNA): TGTGCCAGCAGTTTAGAGCGGGAGAGGGACAATGAGCAGTTCTTC.

This clonotype was counted between two and nine times. The chain joins TRBV7-3 to TRBJ1-1; D is ambiguous. Germline CDR1 reads SGHTA; CDR2 reads FQGTGA. The length of the CDR3 is 13 residues. V was shortened by 3 bases and J by 5 bases, with 10 bases between the two germline ends. The CDR3 region is CASSFELLTEAFF. The CDR3 DNA is TGTGCCAGCAGCTTCGAGCTGCTTACTGAAGCTTTCTTT.

The chain is built from TRBV27 and TRBJ2-7, with TRBD1 matching 9 bases. The CDR3 length is 14 residues. The V and J ends lost 6 bases and 6 bases, in that order; junction bases with no gene match: 9. The germline V gene has CDR1 MNHEY and CDR2 SMNVEV (reference sequence). The CDR3 reads CASSPGTGLSEQYF. CDR3 DNA: TGTGCCAGCAGCCCCGGGACAGGGCTTTCCGAGCAGTACTTC.

The chain couples TRBV12-3 or TRBV12-4 to TRBJ2-2, with D possibly being TRBD1 or TRBD2 (6 bases each). V shed 6 bases and J shed 0 bases, with 14 bases lying between them. This CDR3 has 16 residues. The CDR3 loop is CASSRQGRTNTGELFF. CDR3 bases: TGTGCCAGCAGCAGGCAGGGGAGGACGAACACCGGGGAGCTGTTTTTT.

CDR3 sequence (DNA): TGTGCCAGCAGCTTGGAGATGGGGACAGGTTCAGTCTATGGCTACACCTTC. This encodes CASSLEMGTGSVYGYTF. V gene TRBV5-4 combines with J gene TRBJ1-2; 8 nucleotides match TRBD1. The CDR3 consists of 17 residues. With 0 bases clipped from V and 4 bases from J, the junction kept 11 bases outside the gene matches. Germline V gives CDR1 SGHNT, CDR2 YYREEE (reference sequence). Together with reference TRBV5-4 and TRBJ1-2, the CDR3 gives the full variable domain: ETGVTQSPTHLIKTRGQQVTLRCSSQSGHNTVSWYQQALGQGPQFIFQYYREEENGRGNFPPRFSGLQFPNYSSELNVNALELDDSALYLCASSLEMGTGSVYGYTFGSGTRLTVV.

The chain joins TRBV11-2 to TRBJ2-7, with D perhaps TRBD2 (5 bases). The CDR3 covers 16 residues. Trimming left V 1 base short and J 1 base short, with 14 bases between. In germline, CDR1 is SGHAT, CDR2 FQNNGV. CDR3 loop: CASSLVGSGKSYEQYF. The CDR3 coding sequence is TGTGCCAGCAGCTTAGTAGGGAGCGGAAAATCCTACGAGCAGTACTTC.

This clonotype has only a few counts. The J gene is TRBJ2-1, the V gene TRBV11-3; 7 bases are a match to TRBD1. The junction had 7 bases not matched to a gene; V was cut back by 4 bases and J by 4 bases. Germline V gene sequence: CDR1 SGHNT, CDR2 YENEEA. CDR3 size: 15 residues. For the CDR3, the DNA is TGTGCCAGCAGCTCCCGGACAGGTTTATACAATGAGCAGTTCTTC. It codes for CASSSRTGLYNEQFF.

The chain couples TRBV6-5 to TRBJ2-5; TRBD2 matches at 12 bases. The CDR3 is 16 amino acids. The V gene's germline CDR1 is MNHEY and CDR2 SVGAGI. Trimming took 0 bases from V and 5 from J; bases not matched to a gene: 4. The CDR3 loop reads CASSYSGLAGPETQYF. CDR3 in DNA: TGTGCCAGCAGTTACTCCGGACTAGCGGGACCTGAGACCCAGTACTTC.

At least ten counts were recorded for this clonotype. The chain employs TRBV7-8 and TRBJ2-1; D not resolved. This CDR3 spans 13 amino acids. Germline values: CDR1 SGHVS, CDR2 FQNEAQ. V lost 5 bases to trimming and J lost 8 bases, with 13 bases between them. Written as DNA, the CDR3 is TGTGCCAGCAGCCGAAGCGCCGCTTATGAGCAGTTCTTC. It yields the protein CASSRSAAYEQFF. Combining the CDR3 with reference TRBV7-8 and TRBJ2-1 gives the whole variable domain GAGVSQSPRYKVAKRGQDVALRCDPISGHVSLFWYQQALGQGPEFLTYFQNEAQLDKSGLPSDRFFAERPEGSVSTLKIQRTQQEDSAVYLCASSRSAAYEQFFGPGTRLTVL.